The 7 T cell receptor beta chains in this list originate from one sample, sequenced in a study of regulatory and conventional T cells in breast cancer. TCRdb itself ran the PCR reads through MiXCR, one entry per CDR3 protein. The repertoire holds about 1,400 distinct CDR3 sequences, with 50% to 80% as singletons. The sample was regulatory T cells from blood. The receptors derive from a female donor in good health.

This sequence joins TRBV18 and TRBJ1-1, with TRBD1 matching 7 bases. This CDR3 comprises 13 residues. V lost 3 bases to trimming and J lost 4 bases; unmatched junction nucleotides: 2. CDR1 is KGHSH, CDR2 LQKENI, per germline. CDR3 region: CASSPDRATEAFF. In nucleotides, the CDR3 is TGTGCCAGCTCACCTGACAGGGCCACTGAAGCTTTCTTT.

This chain's CDR3 is CASGRDREDEQYF. DNA for the CDR3: TGTGCTAGTGGTAGGGACAGGGAAGACGAGCAGTACTTC. The chain uses TRBV12-5 and TRBJ2-7, with 9 bases aligning to TRBD1. Trimming at V came to 5 bases and at J to 5 bases, leaving 4 bases not matched to a gene. This CDR3 is built from 13 residues. Germline values: CDR1 LGHNT, CDR2 FRNRAP.

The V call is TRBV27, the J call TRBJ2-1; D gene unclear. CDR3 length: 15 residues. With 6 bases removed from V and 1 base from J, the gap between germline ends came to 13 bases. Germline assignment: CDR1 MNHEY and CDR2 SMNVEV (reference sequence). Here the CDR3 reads CASSQSWQSYNEQFF. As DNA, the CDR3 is TGTGCCAGCAGCCAAAGCTGGCAGTCCTACAATGAGCAGTTCTTC.

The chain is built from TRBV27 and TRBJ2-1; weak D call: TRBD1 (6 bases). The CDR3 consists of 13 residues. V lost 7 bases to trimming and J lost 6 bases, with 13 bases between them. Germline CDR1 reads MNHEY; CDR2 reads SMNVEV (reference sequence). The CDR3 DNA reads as TGTGCCAGCACTCACAGGGCCACCAATGAGCAGTTCTTC. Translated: CASTHRATNEQFF.

The CDR3 protein is CASSLLPDRAPNNEQFF. CDR3 nucleotide sequence: TGCGCCAGCAGCTTACTACCCGATAGGGCACCGAACAATGAGCAGTTCTTC. The rearrangement uses TRBV5-1 and TRBJ2-1, with D uncertain. This CDR3 region has 17 residues. V was shortened by 2 bases and J by 5 bases, with 20 bases between the two germline ends. Germline-derived CDR1 and CDR2 are SGHRS and YFSETQ.

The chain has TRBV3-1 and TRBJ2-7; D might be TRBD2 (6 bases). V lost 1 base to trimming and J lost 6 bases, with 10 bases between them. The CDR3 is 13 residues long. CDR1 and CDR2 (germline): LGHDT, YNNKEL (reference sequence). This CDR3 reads CASSQVGGVEQYF. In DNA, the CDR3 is TGTGCCAGCAGCCAAGTCGGGGGTGTCGAGCAGTACTTC.

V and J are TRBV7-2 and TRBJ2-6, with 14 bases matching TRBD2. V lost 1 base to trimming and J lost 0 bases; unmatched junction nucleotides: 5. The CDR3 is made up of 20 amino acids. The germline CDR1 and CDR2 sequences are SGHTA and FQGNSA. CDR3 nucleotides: TGTGCCAGCAGCTTAGTGGGACTAGCGGGGGTCCTCTCTGGGGCCAACGTCCTGACTTTC. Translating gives CASSLVGLAGVLSGANVLTF.